One T cell receptor beta chain is described in this entry. No antigen is known for it. Brentuximab vedotin exposure varied among the patients, all of whom had relapsed after autologous stem cell transplantation. Libraries were prepared by immunoSEQ multiplex PCR; TCRdb keeps only in-frame clonotypes and omits some of them. The sample records fewer than 65,000 clones, roughly 90% being singletons. This specimen comes from a study of PD-1 blockade in classical Hodgkin lymphoma. Study-level points and caveats: Individuals who commenced nivolumab within less than 1 year of ASCT were excluded.

The CDR3 has 14 residues. Unmatched junction bases numbered 6, after V lost 2 bases and J lost 7 bases. Per the germline V gene, CDR1 is SEHNR and CDR2 is FQNEAQ (reference sequence). The chain combines TRBV7-9 with TRBJ2-3; 7 nucleotides match TRBD1. The material was peripheral blood mononuclear cells (PBMCs), obtained at baseline. This sequence was found in a human donor with classical Hodgkin lymphoma. The DNA for the CDR3 is TGTGCCAGCAGCTTACGACAGGGCCCATATACGCAGTATTTT. Translated: CASSLRQGPYTQYF.